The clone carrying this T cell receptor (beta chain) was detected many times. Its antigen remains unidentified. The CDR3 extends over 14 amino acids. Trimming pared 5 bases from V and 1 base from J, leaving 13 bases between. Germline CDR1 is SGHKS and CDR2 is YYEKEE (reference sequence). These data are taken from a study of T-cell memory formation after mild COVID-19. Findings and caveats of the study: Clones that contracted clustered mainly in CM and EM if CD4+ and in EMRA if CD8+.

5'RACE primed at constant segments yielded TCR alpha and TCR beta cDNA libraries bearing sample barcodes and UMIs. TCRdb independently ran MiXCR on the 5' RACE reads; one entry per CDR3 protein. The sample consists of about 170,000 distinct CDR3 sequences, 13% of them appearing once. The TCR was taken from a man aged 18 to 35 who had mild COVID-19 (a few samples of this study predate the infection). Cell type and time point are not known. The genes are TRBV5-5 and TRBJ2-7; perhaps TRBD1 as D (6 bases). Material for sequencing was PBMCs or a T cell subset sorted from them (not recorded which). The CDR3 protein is CASSSDRSSYEQYF. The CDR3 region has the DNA TGTGCCAGCAGTTCCGACAGGAGTTCCTACGAGCAGTACTTC. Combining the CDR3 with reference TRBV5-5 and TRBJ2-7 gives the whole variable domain DAGVTQSPTHLIKTRGQQVTLRCSPISGHKSVSWYQQVLGQGPQFIFQYYEKEERGRGNFPDRFSARQFPNYSSELNVNALLLGDSALYLCASSSDRSSYEQYFGPGTRLTVT.